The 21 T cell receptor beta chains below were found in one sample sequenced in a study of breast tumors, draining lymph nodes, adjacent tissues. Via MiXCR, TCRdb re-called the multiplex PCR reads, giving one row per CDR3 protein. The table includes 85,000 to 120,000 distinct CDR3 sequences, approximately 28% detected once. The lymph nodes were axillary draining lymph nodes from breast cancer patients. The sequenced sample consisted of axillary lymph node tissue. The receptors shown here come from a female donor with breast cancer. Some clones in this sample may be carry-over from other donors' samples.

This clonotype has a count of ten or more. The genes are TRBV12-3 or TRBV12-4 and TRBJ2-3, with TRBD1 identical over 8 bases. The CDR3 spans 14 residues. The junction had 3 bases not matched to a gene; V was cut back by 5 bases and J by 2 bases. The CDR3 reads CASSLDRATDTQYF. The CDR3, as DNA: TGTGCCAGCAGTCTGGACAGGGCCACAGATACGCAGTATTTT.

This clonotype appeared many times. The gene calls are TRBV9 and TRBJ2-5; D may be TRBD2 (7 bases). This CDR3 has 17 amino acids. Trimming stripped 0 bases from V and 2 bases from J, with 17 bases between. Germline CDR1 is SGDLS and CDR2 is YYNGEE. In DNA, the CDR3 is TGTGCCAGCAGCGTAGGGGGTAGAGAGGGGGGGCAAGAGACCCAGTACTTC. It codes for CASSVGGREGGQETQYF. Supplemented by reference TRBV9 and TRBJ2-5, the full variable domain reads DSGVTQTPKHLITATGQRVTLRCSPRSGDLSVYWYQQSLDQGLQFLIQYYNGEERAKGNILERFSAQQFPDLHSELNLSSLELGDSALYFCASSVGGREGGQETQYFGPGTRLLVL.

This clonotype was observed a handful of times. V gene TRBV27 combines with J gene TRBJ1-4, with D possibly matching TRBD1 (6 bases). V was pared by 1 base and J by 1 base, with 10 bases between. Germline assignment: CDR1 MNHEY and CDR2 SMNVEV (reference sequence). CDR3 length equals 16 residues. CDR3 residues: CASSLLGGGTNEKLFF. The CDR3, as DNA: TGTGCCAGCAGTTTATTGGGGGGCGGAACTAATGAAAAACTGTTTTTT.

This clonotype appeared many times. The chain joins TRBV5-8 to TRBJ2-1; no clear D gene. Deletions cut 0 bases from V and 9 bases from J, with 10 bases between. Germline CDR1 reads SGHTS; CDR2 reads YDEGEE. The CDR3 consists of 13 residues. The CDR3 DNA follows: TGTGCCAGCAGCTTGGAAGGCCGAGGTGAGCAGTTCTTC. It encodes CASSLEGRGEQFF.

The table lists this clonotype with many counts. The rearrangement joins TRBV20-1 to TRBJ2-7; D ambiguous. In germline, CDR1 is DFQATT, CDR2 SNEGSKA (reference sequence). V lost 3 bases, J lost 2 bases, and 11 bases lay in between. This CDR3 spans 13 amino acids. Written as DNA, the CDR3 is TGCAGTGCTAGCCCCCTACAGCCCTACGAGCAGTACTTC. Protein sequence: CSASPLQPYEQYF.

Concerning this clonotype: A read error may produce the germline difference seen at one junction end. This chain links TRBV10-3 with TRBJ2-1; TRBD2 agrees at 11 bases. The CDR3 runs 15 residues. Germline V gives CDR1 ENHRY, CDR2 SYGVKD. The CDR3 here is CAITLLAGAHNEQVF. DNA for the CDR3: TGTGCCATCACTCTACTAGCGGGGGCCCACAATGAGCAAGTCTTC.

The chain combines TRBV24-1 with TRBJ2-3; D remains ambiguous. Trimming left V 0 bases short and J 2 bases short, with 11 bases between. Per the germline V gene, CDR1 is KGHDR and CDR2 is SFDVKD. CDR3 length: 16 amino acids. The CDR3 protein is CATSDLGRENTDTQYF. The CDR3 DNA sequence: TGTGCCACCAGTGATTTGGGACGCGAGAACACAGATACGCAGTATTTT.

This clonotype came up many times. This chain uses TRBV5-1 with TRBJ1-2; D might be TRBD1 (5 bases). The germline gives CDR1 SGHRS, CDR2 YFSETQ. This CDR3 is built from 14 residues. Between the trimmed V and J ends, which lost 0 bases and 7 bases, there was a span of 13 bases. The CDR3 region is CASSLELGGSGYTF. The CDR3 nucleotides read TGCGCCAGCAGCTTGGAGCTCGGGGGGAGTGGCTACACCTTC.

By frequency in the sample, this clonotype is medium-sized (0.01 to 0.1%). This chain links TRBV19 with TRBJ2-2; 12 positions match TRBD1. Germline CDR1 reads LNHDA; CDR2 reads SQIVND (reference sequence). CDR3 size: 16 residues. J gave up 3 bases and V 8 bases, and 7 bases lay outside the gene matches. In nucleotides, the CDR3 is TGTGCCAGTGGGACAGGGGGCAGCGGGGACACCGGGGAGCTGTTTTTT. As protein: CASGTGGSGDTGELFF.

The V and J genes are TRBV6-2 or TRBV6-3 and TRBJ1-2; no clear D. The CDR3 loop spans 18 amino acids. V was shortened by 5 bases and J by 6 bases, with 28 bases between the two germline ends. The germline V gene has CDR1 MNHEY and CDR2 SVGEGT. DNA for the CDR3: TGTGCCAGCAGTGCGAGCCTACAAAAACGCGGTCCTGCGGATGGCTACACCTTC. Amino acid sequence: CASSASLQKRGPADGYTF.

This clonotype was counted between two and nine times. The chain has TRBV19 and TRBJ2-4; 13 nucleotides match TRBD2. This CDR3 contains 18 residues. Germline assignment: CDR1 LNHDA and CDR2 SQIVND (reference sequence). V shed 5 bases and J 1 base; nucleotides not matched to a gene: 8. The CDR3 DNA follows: TGTGCCAGTAGTCGAGGACTAGCGGGAGTTTTGGCCAAAAACATTCAGTACTTC. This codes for CASSRGLAGVLAKNIQYF.

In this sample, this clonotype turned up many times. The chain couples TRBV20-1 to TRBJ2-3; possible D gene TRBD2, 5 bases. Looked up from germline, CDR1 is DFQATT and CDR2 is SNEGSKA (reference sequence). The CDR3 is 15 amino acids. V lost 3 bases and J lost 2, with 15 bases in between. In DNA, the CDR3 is TGCAGTGCTAGGCGGATGCAGCGGATCACAGATACGCAGTATTTT. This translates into CSARRMQRITDTQYF.

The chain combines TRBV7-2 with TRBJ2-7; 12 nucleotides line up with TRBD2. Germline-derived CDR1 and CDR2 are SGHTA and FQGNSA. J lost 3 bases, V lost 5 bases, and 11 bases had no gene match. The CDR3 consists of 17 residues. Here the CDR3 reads CASSPRGPGLAGYEQYF. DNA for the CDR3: TGTGCCAGCAGCCCCCGGGGGCCGGGACTAGCGGGCTACGAGCAGTACTTC.

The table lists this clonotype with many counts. This CDR3 is CASSTGQGFTGELFF. CDR3 in DNA: TGCGCCAGCAGCACGGGACAGGGGTTCACCGGGGAGCTGTTTTTT. The chain carries TRBV5-1 and TRBJ2-2; TRBD1 aligns across 10 bases. Trimming cost V 4 bases and J 4 bases; bases outside gene matches: 4. This CDR3 is 15 amino acids long. Germline V gene sequence: CDR1 SGHRS, CDR2 YFSETQ.

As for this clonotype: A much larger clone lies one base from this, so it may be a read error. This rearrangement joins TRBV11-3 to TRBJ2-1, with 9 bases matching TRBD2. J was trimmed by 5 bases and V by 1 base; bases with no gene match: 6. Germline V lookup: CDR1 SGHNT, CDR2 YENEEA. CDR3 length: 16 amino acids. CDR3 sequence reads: CASSLGLAAIDNEQFF. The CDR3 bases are TGTGCCAGCAGCTTAGGACTAGCGGCGATCGACAATGAGCAGTTCTTC. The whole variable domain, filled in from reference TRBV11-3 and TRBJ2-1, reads EAGVVQSPRYKIIEKKQPVAFWCNPISGHNTLYWYLQNLGQGPELLIRYENEEAVDDSQLPKDRFSAERLKGVDSTLKIQPAELGDSAVYLCASSLGLAAIDNEQFFGPGTRLTVL.

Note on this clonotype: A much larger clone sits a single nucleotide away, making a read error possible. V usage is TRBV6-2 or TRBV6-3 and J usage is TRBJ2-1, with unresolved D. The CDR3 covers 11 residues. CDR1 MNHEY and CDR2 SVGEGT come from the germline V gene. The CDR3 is CASTPNNERFF. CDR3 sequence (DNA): TGTGCCAGTACACCTAACAATGAGCGGTTCTTC.

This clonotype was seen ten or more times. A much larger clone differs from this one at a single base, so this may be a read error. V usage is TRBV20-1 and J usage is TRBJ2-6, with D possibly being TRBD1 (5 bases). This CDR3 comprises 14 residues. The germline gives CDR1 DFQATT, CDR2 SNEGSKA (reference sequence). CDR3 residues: CSASTGAGATVLTF. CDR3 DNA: TGCAGTGCTAGTACCGGAGCTGGGGCCACCGTCCTGACTTTC.

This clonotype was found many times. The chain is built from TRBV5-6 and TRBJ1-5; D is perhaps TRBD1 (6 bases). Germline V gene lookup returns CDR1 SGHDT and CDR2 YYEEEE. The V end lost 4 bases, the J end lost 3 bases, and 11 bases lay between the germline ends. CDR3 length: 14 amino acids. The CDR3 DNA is TGTGCCAGCAGCCTTAGACAGGACAATCAGCCCCAGCATTTT. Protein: CASSLRQDNQPQHF.

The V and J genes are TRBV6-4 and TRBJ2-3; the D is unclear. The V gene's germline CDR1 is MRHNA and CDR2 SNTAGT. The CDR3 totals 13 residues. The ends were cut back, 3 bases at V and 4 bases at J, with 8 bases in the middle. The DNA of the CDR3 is TGTGCCAGCAGTGATGGTGGGGCAGATACGCAGTATTTT. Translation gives CASSDGGADTQYF.

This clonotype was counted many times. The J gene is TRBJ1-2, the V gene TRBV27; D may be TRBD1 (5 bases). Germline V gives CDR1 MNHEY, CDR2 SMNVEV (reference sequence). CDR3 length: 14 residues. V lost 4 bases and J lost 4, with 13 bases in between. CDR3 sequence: CASSSRDDIYGYTF. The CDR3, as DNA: TGTGCCAGCAGTTCCCGGGACGATATCTATGGCTACACCTTC.

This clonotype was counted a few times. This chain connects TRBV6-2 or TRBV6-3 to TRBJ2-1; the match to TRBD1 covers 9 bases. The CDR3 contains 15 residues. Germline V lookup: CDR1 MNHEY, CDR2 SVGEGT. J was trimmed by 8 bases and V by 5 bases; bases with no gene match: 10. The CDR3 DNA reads TGTGCCAGCAGTCATCCCGGGACAGGGCCCCATGAGCAGTTCTTC. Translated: CASSHPGTGPHEQFF.